The source of this T cell receptor (beta chain) is a study of cytotoxic CD8 clonotypes in ibrutinib-treated CLL. On the study more broadly: After a median around eleven months on treatment (6 to 36), response samples were drawn.

Of note for this clone: Its cognate antigen is unknown.

Study-wide results and caveats: The clonality went up when patients responded to ibrutinib and dropped back toward baseline at progression. Against age-matched healthy donors, baseline clonality ran higher and tracked circulating CD8+ T-cell counts.

Assay used: immunoSEQ multiplex PCR; TCRdb lists only in-frame clones, some missing. The sample records 25,000 to 30,000 clones, 75% to 85% being singletons. CDR1 and CDR2 from the germline V gene are MNHEY and SMNVEV (reference sequence). The length of the CDR3 is 13 residues. Trimming shortened V by 3 bases and J by 13 bases, and 19 bases separated the two germline ends. The TCR originated in a human donor with chronic lymphocytic leukemia. The sequences come from PBMCs, collected after 24 months of ibrutinib treatment. The chain uses TRBV27 and TRBJ2-7; no clear D gene. As DNA, the CDR3 is TGTGCCAGCAGTTTCTTATCGGAGAACAAGCTTTACTTC. Translation: CASSFLSENKLYF.